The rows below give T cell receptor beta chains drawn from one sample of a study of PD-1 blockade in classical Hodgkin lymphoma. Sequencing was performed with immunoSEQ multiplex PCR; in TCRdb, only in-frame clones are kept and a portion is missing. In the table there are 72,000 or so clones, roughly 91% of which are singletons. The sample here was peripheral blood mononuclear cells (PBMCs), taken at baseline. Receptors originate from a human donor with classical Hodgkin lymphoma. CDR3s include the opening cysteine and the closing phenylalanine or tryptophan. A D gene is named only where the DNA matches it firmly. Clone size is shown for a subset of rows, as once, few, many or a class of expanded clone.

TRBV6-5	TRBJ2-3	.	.	CASRLASPHTDTQYF	TGTGCCAGCAGATTGGCCTCCCCCCACACAGATACGCAGTATTTT
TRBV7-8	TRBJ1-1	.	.	CASSFPFKYDEAFF	TGTGCCAGCAGCTTTCCTTTTAAGTACGATGAAGCTTTCTTT
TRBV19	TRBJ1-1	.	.	CASSIGVTEAFF	TGTGCCAGTAGTATCGGGGTCACTGAAGCTTTCTTT
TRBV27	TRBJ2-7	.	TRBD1	CASSPTRDRGRYEQYF	TGTGCCAGCAGTCCAACCCGGGACAGGGGAAGATACGAGCAGTACTTC
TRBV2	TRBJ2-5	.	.	CASSVRSSAYQETQYF	TGTGCCAGCAGTGTTAGGTCTAGCGCCTACCAAGAGACCCAGTACTTC
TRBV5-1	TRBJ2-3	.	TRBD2	CASSAGGIGVTDTQYF	TGCGCCAGCAGCGCCGGGGGGATTGGAGTCACAGATACGCAGTATTTT
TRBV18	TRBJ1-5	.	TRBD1	CASGDSGVSPGNQPQHF	TGTGCCAGCGGGGACAGTGGGGTCTCGCCGGGCAATCAGCCCCAGCATTTT
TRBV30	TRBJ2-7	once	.	CAWDRARANEQYF	TGTGCCTGGGACCGGGCCAGGGCCAACGAGCAGTACTTC
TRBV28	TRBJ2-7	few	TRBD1	CASTIPRGQGFVGPLYF	TGTGCCAGCACCATACCGAGGGGACAGGGATTCGTAGGCCCTCTGTACTTC
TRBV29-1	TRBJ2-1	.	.	CSVDRDLDSVVFF	TGCAGCGTCGATCGGGATCTCGACTCTGTCGTGTTCTTC
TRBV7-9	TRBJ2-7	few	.	CASSFLGPAYEQYF	TGTGCCAGCAGCTTTTTGGGGCCGGCCTACGAGCAGTACTTC
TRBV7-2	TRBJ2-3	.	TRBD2	CASSIQGLAGGNTDTQYF	TGTGCCAGCAGCATCCAGGGACTAGCGGGAGGGAACACAGATACGCAGTATTTT
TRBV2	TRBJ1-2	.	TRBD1	CASSEIPQGAEGYTF	TGTGCCAGCAGTGAAATTCCACAGGGGGCGGAGGGGTACACCTTC
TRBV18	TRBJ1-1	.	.	CASSQVEITEAFF	TGTGCCAGCTCACAAGTTGAAATCACTGAAGCTTTCTTT
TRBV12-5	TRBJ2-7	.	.	CASGPPLAAYEQYF	TGTGCTAGTGGCCCCCCACTAGCCGCCTACGAGCAGTACTTC
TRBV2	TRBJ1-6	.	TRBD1	CATQGALHNSPLHF	TGTGCCACCCAGGGGGCTTTACATAATTCACCCCTCCACTTT
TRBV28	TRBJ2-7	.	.	CASSYTSNGAYEQYF	TGTGCCAGCAGTTATACTAGCAACGGGGCCTACGAGCAGTACTTC
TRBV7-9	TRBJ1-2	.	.	CASSLDQYGYTF	TGTGCCAGCAGCTTAGACCAATATGGCTACACCTTC
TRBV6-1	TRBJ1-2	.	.	CASSEGGLDYGYTF	TGTGCCAGCAGTGAAGGTGGTCTTGACTATGGCTACACCTTC
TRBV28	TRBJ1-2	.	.	CASSLAAEDGYTF	TGTGCCAGCAGTTTAGCGGCAGAAGATGGCTACACCTTC
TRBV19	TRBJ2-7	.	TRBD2	CASTPRAGGPRRDEQYF	TGTGCCAGTACCCCGAGGGCGGGAGGGCCCCGAAGGGACGAGCAGTACTTC
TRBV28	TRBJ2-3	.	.	CASSSTDTQYF	TGTGCCAGCAGCAGCACAGATACGCAGTATTTT
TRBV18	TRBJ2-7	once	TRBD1	CASSPRTGEEQYF	TGTGCCAGCTCACCACGAACAGGGGAGGAGCAGTACTTC
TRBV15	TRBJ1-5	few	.	CATGDSYSNQPQHF	TGTGCCACCGGAGACAGTTATAGCAATCAGCCCCAGCATTTT
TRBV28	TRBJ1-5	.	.	CASSYLEGPLNQPQHF	TGTGCCAGCAGTTACCTCGAGGGACCCCTCAATCAGCCCCAGCATTTT
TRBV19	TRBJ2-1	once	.	CASKRDNEQFF	TGTGCCAGTAAACGAGACAATGAGCAGTTCTTC
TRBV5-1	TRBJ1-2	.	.	CASSLGSTNYGYTF	TGCGCCAGCAGCTTGGGCAGCACTAACTATGGCTACACCTTC
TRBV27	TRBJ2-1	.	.	CASSFKGLNSYNEQFF	TGTGCCAGCAGTTTCAAGGGGTTAAACTCCTACAATGAGCAGTTCTTC
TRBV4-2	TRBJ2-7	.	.	CASSQYGVPGTYEQYF	TGTGCCAGCAGCCAATACGGGGTCCCGGGTACCTACGAGCAGTACTTC
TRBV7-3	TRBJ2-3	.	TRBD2	CASSLTSPVGLFQRLASTDTQYF	TGTGCCAGCAGCTTAACCTCCCCGGTCGGTCTTTTTCAGCGACTAGCGAGCACAGATACGCAGTATTTT
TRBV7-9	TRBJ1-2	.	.	CASSLGTAGGYGYTF	TGTGCCAGCAGCTTAGGGACAGCCGGCGGCTATGGCTACACCTTC
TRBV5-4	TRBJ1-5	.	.	CASSVQGPSGQPQHF	TGTGCCAGCAGCGTACAGGGACCCTCGGGTCAGCCCCAGCATTTT
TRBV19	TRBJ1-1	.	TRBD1	CASRVDRGNTEAFF	TGTGCCAGTAGGGTAGACAGGGGGAACACTGAAGCTTTCTTT
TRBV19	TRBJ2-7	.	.	CASSWSPGGPPGEQYF	TGTGCCAGTAGCTGGTCCCCAGGGGGGCCCCCGGGCGAGCAGTACTTC
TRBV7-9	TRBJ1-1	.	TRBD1	CASSQTGGGTEAFF	TGTGCCAGCAGTCAGACAGGGGGCGGGACTGAAGCTTTCTTT
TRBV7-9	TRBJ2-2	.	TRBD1	CASRLGTEGNTGELFF	TGTGCCAGCAGATTGGGGACAGAGGGTAACACCGGGGAGCTGTTTTTT
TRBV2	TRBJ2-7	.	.	CASGREISYEQYF	TGTGCCAGCGGCCGGGAGATTTCCTACGAGCAGTACTTC
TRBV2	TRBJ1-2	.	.	CAREVRGRRSGYTF	TGTGCCAGGGAGGTTCGGGGGCGCCGGAGTGGCTACACCTTC
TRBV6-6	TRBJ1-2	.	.	CASSYLGINYGYTF	TGTGCCAGCAGTTACCTGGGGATTAACTATGGCTACACCTTC
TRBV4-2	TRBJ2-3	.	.	CASSQVALGIFTDTQYF	TGTGCCAGCAGCCAAGTAGCCCTGGGGATTTTCACAGATACGCAGTATTTT
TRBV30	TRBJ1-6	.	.	CAWSQSSYNSPLHF	TGTGCCTGGAGCCAAAGCTCCTATAATTCACCCCTCCACTTT
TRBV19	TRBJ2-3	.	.	CASSILAGLFKEGSTDTQYF	TGTGCCAGTAGTATCTTAGCTGGGCTCTTCAAGGAAGGTAGCACAGATACGCAGTATTTT
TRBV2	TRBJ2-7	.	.	CASSEAGQSSYEQYF	TGTGCCAGCAGTGAAGCTGGACAGTCCTCCTACGAGCAGTACTTC
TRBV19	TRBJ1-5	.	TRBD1	CASSIGGWTGKNQPQHF	TGTGCCAGTAGTATAGGAGGGTGGACAGGAAAGAATCAGCCCCAGCATTTT